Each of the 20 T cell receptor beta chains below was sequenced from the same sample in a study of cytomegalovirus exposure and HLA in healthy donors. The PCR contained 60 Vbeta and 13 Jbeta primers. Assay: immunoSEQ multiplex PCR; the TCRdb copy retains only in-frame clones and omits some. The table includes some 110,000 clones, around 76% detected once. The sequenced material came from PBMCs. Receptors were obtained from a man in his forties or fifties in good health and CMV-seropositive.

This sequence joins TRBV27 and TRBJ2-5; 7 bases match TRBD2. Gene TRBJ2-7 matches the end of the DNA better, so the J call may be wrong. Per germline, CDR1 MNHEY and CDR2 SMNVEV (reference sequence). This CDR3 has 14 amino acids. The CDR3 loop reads CASSEIAGPYEQYF. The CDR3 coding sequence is TGTGCCAGCAGTGAAATAGCGGGTCCCTACGAGCAGTACTTC.

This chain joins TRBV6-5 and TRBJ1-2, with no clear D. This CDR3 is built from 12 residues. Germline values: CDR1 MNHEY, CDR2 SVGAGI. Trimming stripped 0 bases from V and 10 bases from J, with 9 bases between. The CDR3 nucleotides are TGTGCCAGCAGTTACTCCGGGAAGGACTACACCTTC. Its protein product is CASSYSGKDYTF.

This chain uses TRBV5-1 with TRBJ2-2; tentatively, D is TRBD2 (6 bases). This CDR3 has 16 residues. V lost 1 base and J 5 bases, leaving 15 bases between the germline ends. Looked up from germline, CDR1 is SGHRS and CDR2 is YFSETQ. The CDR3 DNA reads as TGCGCCAGCAGCTTGAATGGGCTAGCGACGACCGGGGAGCTGTTTTTT. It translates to CASSLNGLATTGELFF.

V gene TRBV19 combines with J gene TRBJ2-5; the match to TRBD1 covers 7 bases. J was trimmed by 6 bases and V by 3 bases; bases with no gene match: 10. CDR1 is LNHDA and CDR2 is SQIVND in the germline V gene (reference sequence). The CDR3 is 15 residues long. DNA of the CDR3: TGTGCCAGTAGTATCGGAGAGACAGGGATGAAGACCCAGTACTTC. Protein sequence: CASSIGETGMKTQYF.

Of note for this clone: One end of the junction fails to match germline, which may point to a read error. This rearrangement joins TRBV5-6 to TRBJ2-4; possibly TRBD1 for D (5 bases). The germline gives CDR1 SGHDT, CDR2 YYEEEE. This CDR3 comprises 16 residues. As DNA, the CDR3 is TGTGCCAGCAGCCAAACAGGTCTGAAAGCCAAAAACAGTCAGTACTTC. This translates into CASSQTGLKAKNSQYF.

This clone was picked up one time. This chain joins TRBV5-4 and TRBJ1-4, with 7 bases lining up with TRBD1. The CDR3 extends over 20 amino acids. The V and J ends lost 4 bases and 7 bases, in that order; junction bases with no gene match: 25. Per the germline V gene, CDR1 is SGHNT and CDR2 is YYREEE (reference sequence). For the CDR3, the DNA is TGTGCCAGCAGCACCCCCGCCCCAATTACAGGGGACCAGGGTGGTGAAAAACTGTTTTTT. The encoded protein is CASSTPAPITGDQGGEKLFF.

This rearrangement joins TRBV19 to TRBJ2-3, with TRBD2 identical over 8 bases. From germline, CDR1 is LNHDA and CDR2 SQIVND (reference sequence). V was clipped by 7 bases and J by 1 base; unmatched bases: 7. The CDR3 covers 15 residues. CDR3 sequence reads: CASKTGTRGTDTQYF. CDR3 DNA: TGTGCCAGTAAGACCGGGACTAGGGGCACAGATACGCAGTATTTT.

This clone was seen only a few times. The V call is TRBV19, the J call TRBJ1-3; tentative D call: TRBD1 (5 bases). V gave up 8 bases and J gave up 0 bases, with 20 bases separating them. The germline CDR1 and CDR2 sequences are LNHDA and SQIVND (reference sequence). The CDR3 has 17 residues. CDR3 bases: TGTGCCAGTGAGGCCTGGGAGGGGACCGGCTCTGGAAACACCATATATTTT. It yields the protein CASEAWEGTGSGNTIYF. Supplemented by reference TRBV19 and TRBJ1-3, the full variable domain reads DGGITQSPKYLFRKEGQNVTLSCEQNLNHDAMYWYRQDPGQGLRLIYYSQIVNDFQKGDIAEGYSVSREKKESFPLTVTSAQKNPTAFYLCASEAWEGTGSGNTIYFGEGSWLTVV.

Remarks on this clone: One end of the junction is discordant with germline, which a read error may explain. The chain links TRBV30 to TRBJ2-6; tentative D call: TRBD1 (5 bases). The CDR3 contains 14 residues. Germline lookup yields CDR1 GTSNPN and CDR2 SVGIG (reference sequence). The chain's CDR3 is CAWSRGSGANGLTF. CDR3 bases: TGTGCCTGGAGTAGAGGATCTGGGGCCAACGGCCTGACTTTC.

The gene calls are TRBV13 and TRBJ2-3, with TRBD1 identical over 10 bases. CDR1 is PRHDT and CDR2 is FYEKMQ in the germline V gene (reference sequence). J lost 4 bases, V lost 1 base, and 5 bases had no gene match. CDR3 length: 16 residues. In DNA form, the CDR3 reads TGTGCCAGCAGCTTAGCCGGGGGGACAGGGGCAGATACGCAGTATTTT. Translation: CASSLAGGTGADTQYF. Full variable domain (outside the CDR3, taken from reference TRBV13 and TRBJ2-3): AAGVIQSPRHLIKEKRETATLKCYPIPRHDTVYWYQQGPGQDPQFLISFYEKMQSDKGSIPDRFSAQQFSDYHSELNMSSLELGDSALYFCASSLAGGTGADTQYFGPGTRLTVL.

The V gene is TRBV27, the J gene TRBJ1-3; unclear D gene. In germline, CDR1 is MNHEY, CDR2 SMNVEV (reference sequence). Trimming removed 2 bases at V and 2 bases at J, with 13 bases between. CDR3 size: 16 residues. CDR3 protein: CASSLSTPGTGNTIYF. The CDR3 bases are TGTGCCAGCAGTTTAAGTACTCCGGGGACTGGAAACACCATATATTTT.

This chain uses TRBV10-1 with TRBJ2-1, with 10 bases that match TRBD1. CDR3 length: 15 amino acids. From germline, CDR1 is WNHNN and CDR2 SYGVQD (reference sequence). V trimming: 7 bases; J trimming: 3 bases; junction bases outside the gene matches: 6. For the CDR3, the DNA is TGCGCCAGCACCCCGGGACAGGGGCTCTACAATGAGCAGTTCTTC. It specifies CASTPGQGLYNEQFF.

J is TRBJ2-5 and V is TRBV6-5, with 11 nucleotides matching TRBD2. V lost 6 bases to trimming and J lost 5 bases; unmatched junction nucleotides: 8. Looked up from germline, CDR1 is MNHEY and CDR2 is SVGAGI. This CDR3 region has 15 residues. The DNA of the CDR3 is TGTGCCAGCAGGCAGACTAGCGGGAAGTGGGAGACCCAGTACTTC. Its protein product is CASRQTSGKWETQYF.

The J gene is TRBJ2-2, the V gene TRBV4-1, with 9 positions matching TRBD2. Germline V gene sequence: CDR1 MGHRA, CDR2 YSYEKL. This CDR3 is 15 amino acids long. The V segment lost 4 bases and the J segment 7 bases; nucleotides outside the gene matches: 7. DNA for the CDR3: TGCGCCAGCAGCCCGTCCGGGACTAGCAGCGGGGAGCTGTTTTTT. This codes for CASSPSGTSSGELFF.

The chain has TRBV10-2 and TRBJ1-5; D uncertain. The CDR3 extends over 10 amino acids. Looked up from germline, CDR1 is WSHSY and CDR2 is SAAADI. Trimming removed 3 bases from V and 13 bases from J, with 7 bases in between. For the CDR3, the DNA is TGCGCCAGCAGTGATGTAAAACAGCATTTT. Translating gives CASSDVKQHF.

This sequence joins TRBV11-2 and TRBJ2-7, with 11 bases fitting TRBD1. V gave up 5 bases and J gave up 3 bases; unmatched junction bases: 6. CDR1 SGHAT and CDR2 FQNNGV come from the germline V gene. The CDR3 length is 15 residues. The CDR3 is CASSPQGTGGYEQYF. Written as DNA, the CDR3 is TGTGCCAGCAGCCCCCAAGGGACAGGGGGCTACGAGCAGTACTTC.

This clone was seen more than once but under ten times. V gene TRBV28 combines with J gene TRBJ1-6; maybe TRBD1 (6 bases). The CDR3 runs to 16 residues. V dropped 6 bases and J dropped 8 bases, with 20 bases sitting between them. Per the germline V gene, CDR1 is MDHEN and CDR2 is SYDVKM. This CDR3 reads CASRASAGGGYSPLHF. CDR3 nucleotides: TGTGCCAGCAGAGCCTCCGCGGGGGGCGGTTATTCACCCCTCCACTTT.

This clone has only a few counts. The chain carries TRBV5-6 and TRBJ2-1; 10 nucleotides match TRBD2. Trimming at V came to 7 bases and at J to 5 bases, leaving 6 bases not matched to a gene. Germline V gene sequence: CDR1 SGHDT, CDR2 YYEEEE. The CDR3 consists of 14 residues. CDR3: CASGSGGANNEQFF. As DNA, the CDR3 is TGTGCCAGCGGGAGCGGGGGGGCAAACAATGAGCAGTTCTTC.

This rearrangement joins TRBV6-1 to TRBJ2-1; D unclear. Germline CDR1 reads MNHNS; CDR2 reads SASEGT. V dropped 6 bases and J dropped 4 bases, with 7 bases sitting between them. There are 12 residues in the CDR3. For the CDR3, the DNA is TGTGCCAGCAGGGCCCAGTACAATGAGCAGTTCTTC. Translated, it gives CASRAQYNEQFF.

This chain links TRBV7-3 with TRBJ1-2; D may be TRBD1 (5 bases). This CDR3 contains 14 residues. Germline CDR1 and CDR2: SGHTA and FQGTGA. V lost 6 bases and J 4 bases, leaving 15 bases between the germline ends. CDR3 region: CASRSARGSYGYTF. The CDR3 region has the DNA TGTGCCAGCAGGTCAGCGCGGGGCAGCTATGGCTACACCTTC.